This TCR beta chain was profiled in a study of PD-L1 blockade in urothelial cancer. Background on the study: Bladder-origin urothelial cancer in males covered about 90% of the roughly 30 patients. Blood samples had a median of approximately 140,000 T cells, roughly 84,000 unique TCRs, and clonality about 0.074. Regarding the study as a whole: Pretreatment TCR clonality in blood, when below the median, was predictive of better survival. Durable-benefit patients had greater expansion of tumor-associated blood clones at 3 weeks.

Sequenced by immunoSEQ multiplex PCR; TCRdb stores in-frame clones only, minus some. The table lists approximately 47,000 clones, roughly 80% of them singletons. Turning to this clone: Its cognate antigen is unknown.

Documented time point: peripheral blood 6 weeks after treatment start. V was trimmed by 5 bases and J by 7 bases, leaving 20 bases between them. Germline V gives CDR1 SNHLY, CDR2 FYNNEI. This CDR3 region has 15 residues. The specimen comprised PBMCs, sampled around atezolizumab (anti-PD-L1) treatment. The sequence was collected from a man aged 65 to 79 with urothelial cancer. The gene calls are TRBV2 and TRBJ2-5; D may be TRBD2 (6 bases). CDR3 protein: CASSPPGLNLGTQYF. DNA of the CDR3: TGTGCCAGCAGTCCCCCGGGACTTAATTTGGGGACCCAGTACTTC.